The source of this TCR beta chain is a study of blood T cell repertoires in COVID-19. At the level of the study: Specimens from acute and convalescent COVID-19 originated in the United States, Italy and Spain.

V gave up 6 bases and J gave up 3 bases; unmatched junction bases: 5. CDR3 size: 15 residues. Germline assignment: CDR1 LGHDT and CDR2 YNNKEL (reference sequence). Methods used by the authors: Amplification from reference gene primers served as the basis for estimated nucleated cell counts. Measured with immunoSEQ multiplex PCR; TCRdb has only the in-frame clones, and not every one. V, J and clone size are taken as reported in that table, and D and trimming were inferred from the DNA itself. The top ten hold 7.5% to 9% of the sample, which has over 200,000 clones, approximately 80% seen once. Seattle's cohort entered during active infection and was followed longitudinally.

This TCR came from an elderly woman with COVID-19, enrolled during active disease. The sequenced material came from peripheral blood. The chain combines TRBV3-1 (or the pseudogene TRBV3-2) with TRBJ2-2, with TRBD1 identical over 9 bases. The CDR3 reads CASSPRTGDTGELFF. In nucleotides, the CDR3 is TGTGCCAGCAGTCCCCGGACAGGGGACACCGGGGAGCTGTTTTTT.